The T cell receptor (beta chain) under discussion was sequenced for a study of cytomegalovirus exposure and HLA in healthy donors. Findings and caveats of the study: The study carried out a later analysis of TCR beta sequences. It associated some 17,000 of them with specific HLA alleles at a false discovery rate of 0.05. There were 160 or so TCR beta chains listed as cytomegalovirus-associated. Previously analyzed data showed that most TCR beta V segments were productive at a frequency of about 87% or about 30%. Among TCR beta chains of equal frequency, HLA-associated ones were more clonally expanded in a later analysis.

13 Jbeta primers and 60 Vbeta primers were used for the PCR. Using immunoSEQ multiplex PCR, the repertoire was profiled, and TCRdb retains in-frame clones only, with some absent. The data contain 150,000 to 180,000 clones, more than 75% of them seen just once; the ten biggest clones take up less than 2.5%. Note on this clone: Its antigen remains unknown.

Trimming took 6 bases from V and 7 from J, leaving 22 bases between them. Germline CDR1 is MDHEN and CDR2 is SYDVKM. The CDR3 has 16 residues. The receptor was isolated from a young woman in good health and CMV-seronegative. This sequence joins TRBV28 and TRBJ2-1; TRBD2 might be the D (5 bases). Material: PBMCs. The DNA for the CDR3 is TGTGCCAGCAGACCTAAAGTTACCCTTCGAGGGAATGAGCAGTTCTTC. Translation gives CASRPKVTLRGNEQFF. Filled out from reference TRBV28 and TRBJ2-1, the complete variable domain reads DVKVTQSSRYLVKRTGEKVFLECVQDMDHENMFWYRQDPGLGLRLIYFSYDVKMKEKGDIPEGYSVSREKKERFSLILESASTNQTSMYLCASRPKVTLRGNEQFFGPGTRLTVL.